This entry lists 30 T cell receptor beta chains sequenced from one sample in a study of cytotoxic CD8 clonotypes in ibrutinib-treated CLL (dated by TCRdb to 2020 to 2022). Libraries came from the immunoSEQ multiplex PCR assay. As stored in TCRdb, this immuneACCESS dataset retains in-frame rearrangements with V and J assigned. A fraction of the clones does not appear; measured against another copy, unresolved V genes explain less than half of the discrepancy, and the remainder lacks a known reason. This sample has around 300,000 clones in its table, and roughly 85% of those were observed once. About 6.3% of the sample comes from the top ten. The sequencing here drew on PBMCs, taken before ibrutinib treatment. The receptors here all came from a human donor with chronic lymphocytic leukemia.

The chain carries TRBV19 and TRBJ2-3; either TRBD1 or TRBD2 may fit D (5 bases each). Trimming cost V 6 bases and J 0 bases, with 10 bases left between them. The CDR3 has 14 amino acids. The germline V gene encodes CDR1 LNHDA and CDR2 SQIVND (reference sequence). CDR3 sequence (DNA): TGTGCCAGTAGCTGGGACGGTAGCACAGATACGCAGTATTTT. Translating gives CASSWDGSTDTQYF. The entire variable domain, with the rest obtained from reference TRBV19 and TRBJ2-3, is as follows: DGGITQSPKYLFRKEGQNVTLSCEQNLNHDAMYWYRQDPGQGLRLIYYSQIVNDFQKGDIAEGYSVSREKKESFPLTVTSAQKNPTAFYLCASSWDGSTDTQYFGPGTRLTVL.

This sequence joins TRBV7-7 and TRBJ1-1; D is uncertain. CDR1 is SSHAT and CDR2 is FNYEAQ in the germline V gene (reference sequence). V was clipped by 4 bases and J by 5 bases, with 11 bases between them. The CDR3 is made up of 13 amino acids. CDR3 DNA: TGTGCCAGCAGCTCTGAGGTTGGAACTGAAGCTTTCTTT. This codes for CASSSEVGTEAFF.

This clone was observed once. The DNA of the CDR3 is TGCGCCAGCAGCACTTGGAGACAGGGGGCAAGTGAGACCCAGTACTTC. As protein: CASSTWRQGASETQYF. The rearrangement uses TRBV5-1 and TRBJ2-5; TRBD1 matches 10 bases. CDR3 length: 16 residues. Looked up from germline, CDR1 is SGHRS and CDR2 is YFSETQ. V was pared by 4 bases and J by 5 bases, with 11 bases of the junction left unmatched.

The chain recombines TRBV13 with TRBJ2-3; D is uncertain. Trimming took 5 bases from V and 0 from J, leaving 18 bases between them. The CDR3 covers 17 residues. Looked up from germline, CDR1 is PRHDT and CDR2 is FYEKMQ (reference sequence). CDR3 residues: CASSPLMKDLSTDTQYF. The CDR3 DNA reads as TGTGCCAGCAGCCCATTAATGAAGGATTTAAGCACAGATACGCAGTATTTT.

The J gene is TRBJ2-7, the V gene TRBV25-1; maybe TRBD2 (6 bases). This CDR3 has 11 residues. V dropped 3 bases and J dropped 6 bases, with 6 bases sitting between them. The germline V gene encodes CDR1 MGHDK and CDR2 SYGVNS. CDR3 sequence reads: CASSEGGEQYF. The CDR3 bases are TGTGCCAGCAGTGAGGGAGGCGAGCAGTACTTC.

V usage is TRBV25-1 and J usage is TRBJ1-1; D remains ambiguous. This CDR3 has 11 amino acids. Looked up from germline, CDR1 is MGHDK and CDR2 is SYGVNS. Trimming removed 2 bases from V and 7 bases from J, with 5 bases in between. As DNA, the CDR3 is TGTGCCAGCAGTGAACTAAGTGAAGCTTTCTTT. Translating it yields CASSELSEAFF.

V gene TRBV28 combines with J gene TRBJ1-2, with a weak D call TRBD1 (6 bases). The CDR3 sequence is 14 residues long. The V gene lost 2 bases and the J gene lost 6 bases, with 13 bases spanning the gap. Germline lookup yields CDR1 MDHEN and CDR2 SYDVKM. CDR3 DNA: TGTGCCAGCAGTTTACCCACAGGGCACGATGGCTACACCTTC. It is translated as CASSLPTGHDGYTF.

This sequence joins TRBV5-1 and TRBJ2-3; D is perhaps TRBD1 or TRBD2 (6 bases each). Germline V CDR1 and CDR2: SGHRS, YFSETQ. The CDR3 loop spans 14 amino acids. The germline V and J ends were trimmed by 3 bases and 5 bases, with 13 bases remaining between them. The CDR3, as DNA: TGCGCCAGCAGCTGGGCAGGGGAGGAAGATACGCAGTATTTT. It translates to CASSWAGEEDTQYF.

DNA of the CDR3: TGTGCCAGCAGCCAAGATCGAGGACTAGCGGGAGAGCAGTACTTC. This encodes CASSQDRGLAGEQYF. This sequence joins TRBV4-2 and TRBJ2-7; 12 bases map to TRBD2. This CDR3 is 15 amino acids long. Trimming took 0 bases from V and 7 from J; bases not matched to a gene: 4. Germline CDR1 and CDR2: LGHNA and YNFKEQ.

This clone was seen more than once but under ten times. This sequence joins TRBV6-5 and TRBJ2-4; no clear D gene. V lost 0 bases and J lost 1, with 10 bases in between. Per germline, CDR1 MNHEY and CDR2 SVGAGI. The length of the CDR3 is 16 residues. CDR3 residues: CASSYSGRSAKNIQYF. Written as DNA, the CDR3 is TGTGCCAGCAGTTACTCAGGGCGGTCGGCCAAAAACATTCAGTACTTC.

This clone was detected only once. V is TRBV4-1 and J is TRBJ2-7; 9 nucleotides match TRBD2. Germline V gene sequence: CDR1 MGHRA, CDR2 YSYEKL. The V and J ends lost 1 base and 0 bases, in that order; junction bases with no gene match: 1. The CDR3 is 15 amino acids. This chain's CDR3 is CASSQGLADSYEQYF. The CDR3 DNA follows: TGCGCCAGCAGCCAAGGACTAGCGGACTCCTACGAGCAGTACTTC.

J is TRBJ2-7 and V is TRBV6-6; TRBD1 might be the D (5 bases). V was cut by 0 bases and J by 3 bases, with 6 bases left in between. This CDR3 is 13 amino acids long. Germline CDR1 MNHNY, CDR2 SVGAGI (reference sequence). The CDR3 DNA reads as TGTGCCAGCAGTTACTCCAGGGACTACGAGCAGTACTTC. Its protein is CASSYSRDYEQYF.

The gene calls are TRBV30 and TRBJ2-1; the match to TRBD1 covers 7 bases. Germline loops: CDR1 GTSNPN, CDR2 SVGIG (reference sequence). The junction had 24 bases not matched to a gene; V was cut back by 4 bases and J by 6 bases. The CDR3 is made up of 19 amino acids. CDR3 loop: CAWNKDRTLGGRVSNEQFF. The CDR3 DNA reads TGTGCCTGGAACAAGGACAGGACATTAGGTGGGAGAGTCTCCAATGAGCAGTTCTTC.

The chain uses TRBV7-6 and TRBJ2-7, with D maybe TRBD1 (6 bases). The CDR3 runs to 14 residues. Germline assignment: CDR1 SGHVS and CDR2 FNYEAQ. Trimming shortened V by 4 bases and J by 0 bases, and 10 bases separated the two germline ends. CDR3 in DNA: TGTGCCAGCAGCTGGGGGCGAAACTCCTACGAGCAGTACTTC. Amino acids: CASSWGRNSYEQYF.

The chain employs TRBV29-1 and TRBJ2-6, with 7 nucleotides matching TRBD1. This CDR3 is 17 amino acids long. Germline V gives CDR1 SQVTM, CDR2 ANQGSEA. After removal of 1 base from V and 1 base from J, the junction contained 7 bases not matched to a gene. This chain's CDR3 is CSVEVWDSTSGANVLTF. CDR3 DNA: TGCAGCGTTGAAGTTTGGGACAGCACGTCTGGGGCCAACGTCCTGACTTTC.

V gene TRBV6-5 combines with J gene TRBJ2-7; D ambiguous. Trimming took off 6 bases at V and 1 base at J, with 10 bases between the two ends. CDR3 length: 13 residues. CDR1 is MNHEY and CDR2 is SVGAGI in the germline V gene. The CDR3 nucleotides read TGTGCCAGCAGACTCCAGGCATCCTACGAGCAGTACTTC. This sequence encodes CASRLQASYEQYF.

V is TRBV27 and J is TRBJ2-2; 9 bases are a match to TRBD2. The J segment lost 5 bases and the V segment lost 4 bases, leaving 17 bases of the junction unmatched. Germline loops: CDR1 MNHEY, CDR2 SMNVEV (reference sequence). CDR3 length: 19 residues. CDR3 sequence: CASSSLPPRRGRGTGELFF. CDR3 bases: TGTGCCAGCAGTTCTTTACCCCCCCGCCGCGGGAGGGGAACCGGGGAGCTGTTTTTT.

This clone came up once. The chain recombines TRBV25-1 with TRBJ1-2, with D unresolved. V lost 2 bases, J lost 5 bases, and 12 bases lay in between. Germline loops: CDR1 MGHDK, CDR2 SYGVNS. This CDR3 spans 14 amino acids. The CDR3 DNA reads as TGTGCCAGCAGTGAACTACACGGTATTTATGGCTACACCTTC. Amino acids: CASSELHGIYGYTF.

This rearrangement joins TRBV14 to TRBJ2-7, with D possibly matching TRBD2 (6 bases). CDR3 length: 14 amino acids. V was pared by 3 bases and J by 2 bases, with 11 bases between. Germline V lookup: CDR1 SGHDN, CDR2 FVKESK. The CDR3 DNA reads TGTGCCAGCAGCCAGCCGGGACTTCCCTACGAGCAGTACTTC. The encoded protein is CASSQPGLPYEQYF.

The genes are TRBV6-6 and TRBJ2-5, with 10 bases identical to TRBD2. This CDR3 is 14 amino acids long. From germline, CDR1 is MNHNY and CDR2 SVGAGI (reference sequence). The J segment lost 4 bases and the V segment lost 7 bases, leaving 6 bases of the junction unmatched. In DNA, the CDR3 is TGTGCCAGCAAGACCGGGACTAGCGCAGAGACCCAGTACTTC. Residues: CASKTGTSAETQYF.

The chain couples TRBV7-2 to TRBJ2-1, with 12 bases lining up with TRBD2. This CDR3 is 16 amino acids long. Germline V CDR1 and CDR2: SGHTA, FQGNSA. Trimming took 4 bases from V and 8 from J; bases not matched to a gene: 9. The CDR3 here is CASSSPLAGGPHEQFF. The CDR3 DNA reads as TGTGCCAGCAGCTCTCCTCTAGCGGGAGGGCCCCATGAGCAGTTCTTC.

J is TRBJ2-7 and V is TRBV29-1; no clear D gene. V lost 5 bases to trimming and J lost 2 bases, with 7 bases between them. Germline loops: CDR1 SQVTM, CDR2 ANQGSEA. CDR3 length: 11 amino acids. CDR3 amino acids: CSVLVPYEQYF. CDR3 in DNA: TGCAGCGTTTTGGTCCCCTACGAGCAGTACTTC.

The table lists this clone with a count of one. V usage is TRBV29-1 and J usage is TRBJ2-2; D unresolved. Germline V gene data show CDR1 as SQVTM and CDR2 as ANQGSEA. V was trimmed by 7 bases and J by 1 base, leaving 16 bases between them. This CDR3 is 15 amino acids long. CDR3 DNA: TGCAGCGGAGGCCTCGGGCCTGAGAACACCGGGGAGCTGTTTTTT. It specifies CSGGLGPENTGELFF.

The rearrangement links TRBV5-4 to TRBJ2-7, with 9 bases matching TRBD2. The CDR3 totals 15 residues. The germline CDR1 and CDR2 sequences are SGHNT and YYREEE (reference sequence). V was clipped by 0 bases and J by 2 bases; unmatched bases: 3. In DNA form, the CDR3 reads TGTGCCAGCAGCTTGGGGGCGGGAGGGCCCTACGAGCAGTACTTC. Protein sequence: CASSLGAGGPYEQYF.

The rearrangement uses TRBV29-1 and TRBJ1-1; maybe TRBD1 (5 bases). Germline CDR1 is SQVTM and CDR2 is ANQGSEA. The length of the CDR3 is 13 residues. V was cut by 8 bases and J by 1 base, with 14 bases left in between. CDR3 nucleotide sequence: TGCAGCCTCAGTAGGGGCAAGAACACTGAAGCTTTCTTT. It yields the protein CSLSRGKNTEAFF.

The genes are TRBV10-1 and TRBJ1-1, with D perhaps matching TRBD1 (6 bases). CDR1 is WNHNN and CDR2 is SYGVQD in the germline V gene (reference sequence). The CDR3 spans 15 residues. With 2 bases removed from V and 11 bases from J, the gap between germline ends came to 21 bases. The CDR3 sequence is CASSEAPGPRGAAFF. The CDR3 DNA follows: TGCGCCAGCAGTGAGGCACCGGGGCCGCGGGGGGCCGCTTTCTTT.

The chain carries TRBV13 and TRBJ1-1; 7 positions match TRBD1. Germline CDR1 PRHDT, CDR2 FYEKMQ (reference sequence). CDR3 size: 14 residues. The J segment lost 5 bases and the V segment lost 5 bases, leaving 8 bases of the junction unmatched. The CDR3 bases are TGTGCCAGCAGCCCGACAGGGCTGGGAACTGAAGCTTTCTTT. It specifies CASSPTGLGTEAFF.

This clone was observed a handful of times. The chain employs TRBV5-1 and TRBJ2-1; 9 bases line up with TRBD1. Germline V gives CDR1 SGHRS, CDR2 YFSETQ. V was clipped by 0 bases and J by 1 base; unmatched bases: 2. The CDR3 spans 16 residues. This CDR3 reads CASSLGGQGSYNEQFF. CDR3 bases: TGCGCCAGCAGCTTGGGGGGACAGGGATCCTACAATGAGCAGTTCTTC.

V gene TRBV7-2 combines with J gene TRBJ1-5; TRBD1 is a possible D gene (6 bases). V lost 4 bases to trimming and J lost 3 bases, with 10 bases between them. The length of the CDR3 is 14 residues. Looked up from germline, CDR1 is SGHTA and CDR2 is FQGNSA. In DNA form, the CDR3 reads TGTGCCAGCAGCTACAGGGTCAACAATCAGCCCCAGCATTTT. Translated, it gives CASSYRVNNQPQHF.

The chain combines TRBV7-9 with TRBJ2-5; 8 nucleotides align to TRBD2. The length of the CDR3 is 15 residues. From germline, CDR1 is SEHNR and CDR2 FQNEAQ (reference sequence). Trimming took 2 bases from V and 2 from J; bases not matched to a gene: 4. CDR3 DNA: TGTGCCAGCAGCTTACTAGCGGGCAGGCAAGAGACCCAGTACTTC. Amino acids: CASSLLAGRQETQYF.